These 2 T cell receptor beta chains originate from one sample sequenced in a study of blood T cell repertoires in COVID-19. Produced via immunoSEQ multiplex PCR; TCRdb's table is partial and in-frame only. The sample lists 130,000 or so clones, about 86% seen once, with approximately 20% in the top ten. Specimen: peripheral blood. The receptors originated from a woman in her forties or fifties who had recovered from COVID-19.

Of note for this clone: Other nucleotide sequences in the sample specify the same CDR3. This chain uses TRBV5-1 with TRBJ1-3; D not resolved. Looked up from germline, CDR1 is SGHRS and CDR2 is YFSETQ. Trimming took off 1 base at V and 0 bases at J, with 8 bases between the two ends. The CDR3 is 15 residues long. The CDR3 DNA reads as TGCGCCAGCAGCTTGTGGGCCAGCTCTGGAAACACCATATATTTT. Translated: CASSLWASSGNTIYF.

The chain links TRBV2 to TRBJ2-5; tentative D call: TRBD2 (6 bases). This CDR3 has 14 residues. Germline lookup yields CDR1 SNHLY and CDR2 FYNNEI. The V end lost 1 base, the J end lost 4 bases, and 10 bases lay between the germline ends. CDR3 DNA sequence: TGTGCCAGCAGTGAAGGGAGGGGCGCAGAGACCCAGTACTTC. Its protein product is CASSEGRGAETQYF. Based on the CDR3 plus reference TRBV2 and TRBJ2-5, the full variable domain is EPEVTQTPSHQVTQMGQEVILRCVPISNHLYFYWYRQILGQKVEFLVSFYNNEISEKSEIFDDQFSVERPDGSNFTLKIRSTKLEDSAMYFCASSEGRGAETQYFGPGTRLLVL.